The clone carrying this T cell receptor (beta chain) was seen just once. This sample was included in a study of blood T cell repertoires in COVID-19. Study details: From T cells, B-cell-depleted T cells, or PBMCs came the material, which was cDNA or gDNA.

Germline V gene lookup returns CDR1 SEHNR and CDR2 FQNEAQ (reference sequence). Between the trimmed V and J ends, which lost 1 base and 8 bases, there was a span of 17 bases. The CDR3 is 15 amino acids. Patients of the Seattle cohort, enrolled during active infection, were followed longitudinally. The protocol was immunoSEQ multiplex PCR, while the TCRdb copy is restricted to in-frame clones and leaves out a portion. The sample has around 25,000 clones; approximately 74% are singletons. Sequencing was done on a sample of peripheral blood. This TCR came from a middle-aged man with COVID-19, enrolled during active disease. The V and J genes are TRBV7-9 and TRBJ1-2; maybe TRBD1 (6 bases). The CDR3 is CASSLDTPVTGGYTF. As DNA, the CDR3 is TGTGCCAGCAGCTTAGACACACCGGTAACAGGGGGCTACACCTTC. The full variable domain, with the rest looked up from reference TRBV7-9 and TRBJ1-2, is DTGVSQNPRHKITKRGQNVTFRCDPISEHNRLYWYRQTLGQGPEFLTYFQNEAQLEKSRLLSDRFSAERPKGSFSTLEIQRTEQGDSAMYLCASSLDTPVTGGYTFGSGTRLTVV.